Listed below are T cell receptor beta chains from one sample, sequenced in a study of post-analysis software for immune sequencing data. TCRdb fed the PCR reads into MiXCR, producing one record per CDR3 protein. There are about half a million distinct CDR3 sequences in the sample; roughly 45% occur only once, and 9% to 13% lies in the top ten. Sequencing was carried out using blood. These receptor sequences come from a girl aged 5-17 years with multiple sclerosis. Both conserved end residues are part of each CDR3. The D gene is left open where the match is weak. The size field is filled for only some rows; it gives once, few, many or a size class.

V gene	J gene	clone size	D gene	CDR3 DNA	CDR3 protein
TRBV2	TRBJ2-1	-	TRBD1	TGTGCCAGCGGGGACCCGGCAGGGGGAATTTCCAATGAGCAGTTCTTC	CASGDPAGGISNEQFF
TRBV5-1	TRBJ2-1	few	-	TGCGCCAGCAGCTTGGAGGAGTGGCTCTACAATGAGCAGTTCTTC	CASSLEEWLYNEQFF
TRBV7-2	TRBJ2-3	few	TRBD2	TGTGCCAGCAGCCCCCGGGTAGCGGGACGCACAGATACGCAGTATTTT	CASSPRVAGRTDTQYF
TRBV4-2	TRBJ2-5	-	TRBD2	TGTGCCAGCAGCCTTTCCGTGGAGCGGGATCCGAAGATAGAGACCCAGTACTTC	CASSLSVERDPKIETQYF
TRBV7-3	TRBJ2-1	-	-	TGTGCCAGCAGCCTCTCGAGGGGCAATGGGCAGTTCTTC	CASSLSRGNGQFF
TRBV21-1	TRBJ2-5	few	-	TGTGCCAGCAGCAAATCCCTAGCGGGAGGACGGCAAGAGACCCAGTACTTC	CASSKSLAGGRQETQYF
TRBV14	TRBJ2-3	-	-	TGTGCCAGCAGCCAATCGGTAGCAGATACGCAGTATTTT	CASSQSVADTQYF
TRBV7-9	TRBJ2-1	-	TRBD2	TGTGCCAGCAGAAAGACTAGCGGGAGGAACAATGAGCAGTTCTTC	CASRKTSGRNNEQFF
TRBV27	TRBJ2-5	-	TRBD2	TGTGCCAGCAGTCCGGGGACTAGCGGGTACGAGGAGACCCAGTACTTC	CASSPGTSGYEETQYF
TRBV24-1	TRBJ2-6	-	-	TGTGCCACCAGCGATTCGGACAGCTCTGGGGCCAACGTCCTGACTTTC	CATSDSDSSGANVLTF
TRBV30	TRBJ2-7	-	TRBD2	TGTGCCTGGAGTCCGGGACTAGCAGTCTACGAGCAGTACTTC	CAWSPGLAVYEQYF
TRBV20-1	TRBJ2-1	-	-	TGCAGTGCTAGAGCGACCCGTGGGATCTACAATGAGCAGTTCTTC	CSARATRGIYNEQFF
TRBV29-1	TRBJ2-7	-	-	TGCAGCGTCTGGGACACTAAATCCTACGAGCAGTACTTC	CSVWDTKSYEQYF
TRBV20-1	TRBJ2-7	few	-	TGCAGTGCTAGAGGAGGACTACCAGGCTACGAGCAGTACTTC	CSARGGLPGYEQYF
TRBV5-1	TRBJ2-3	-	-	TGCGCCAGCAGCCGGGGCCCAGGAGAGGAGTATTTT	CASSRGPGEEYF
TRBV25-1	TRBJ1-2	few	TRBD1	TGTGCCGCTCTGGGACAGCCCCCAGCTAACTATGGCTACACCTTC	CAALGQPPANYGYTF